This TCR beta chain was identified during a study of blood T cell repertoires in COVID-19. Authors' processing steps: Nucleated cell counts were estimated from reference gene primer amplification. Some clones are missing from TCRdb's copy, which holds only in-frame ones; the method was immunoSEQ multiplex PCR. That table supplies the V and J calls and clone size; D and trimming were determined from the DNA. The table shows 250,000 or so clones, with less than 90% occurring only once. The V end lost 2 bases, the J end lost 11 bases, and 18 bases lay between the germline ends. The V gene's germline CDR1 is MDHEN and CDR2 SYDVKM. This CDR3 comprises 14 residues.

This sequence was found in a man between 60 and 75 years old with acute or convalescent COVID-19. The chain employs TRBV28 and TRBJ1-1, with D maybe TRBD1 (5 bases). Sequenced material: peripheral blood. DNA of the CDR3: TGTGCCAGCAGTTTACCCAGGAACCTGGGGGGGGCTTTCTTT. Its translation: CASSLPRNLGGAFF.